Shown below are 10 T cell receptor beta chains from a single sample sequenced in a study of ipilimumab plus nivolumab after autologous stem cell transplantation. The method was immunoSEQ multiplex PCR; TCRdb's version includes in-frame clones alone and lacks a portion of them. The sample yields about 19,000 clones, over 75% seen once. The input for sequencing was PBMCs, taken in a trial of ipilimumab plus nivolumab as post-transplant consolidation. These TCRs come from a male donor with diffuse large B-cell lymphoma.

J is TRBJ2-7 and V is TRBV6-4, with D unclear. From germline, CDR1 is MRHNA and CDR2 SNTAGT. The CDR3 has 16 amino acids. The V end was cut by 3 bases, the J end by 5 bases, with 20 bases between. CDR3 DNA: TGTGCCAGCAGTGATTTCCGGGTCGCAGTCACTCACGAGCAGTACTTC. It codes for CASSDFRVAVTHEQYF.

CDR3 sequence: CASSLMSASSYEQYF. DNA of the CDR3: TGTGCCAGCAGTTTAATGTCTGCCAGCTCCTACGAGCAGTACTTC. The chain couples TRBV27 to TRBJ2-7; no clear D gene. In germline, CDR1 is MNHEY, CDR2 SMNVEV (reference sequence). The CDR3 extends over 15 amino acids. Trimming cost V 2 bases and J 0 bases, with 11 bases left between them.

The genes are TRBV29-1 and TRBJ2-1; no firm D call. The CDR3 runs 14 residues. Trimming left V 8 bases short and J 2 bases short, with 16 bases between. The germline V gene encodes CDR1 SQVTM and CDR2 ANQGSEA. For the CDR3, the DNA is TGCAGCAAACCGGCCTTAAGCCCCTACAATGAGCAGTTCTTC. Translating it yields CSKPALSPYNEQFF.

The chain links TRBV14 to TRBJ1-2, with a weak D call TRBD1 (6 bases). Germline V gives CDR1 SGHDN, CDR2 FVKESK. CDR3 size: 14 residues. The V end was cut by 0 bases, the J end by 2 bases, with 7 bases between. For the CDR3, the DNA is TGTGCCAGCAGCCAAGACAGGGGAAACTATGGCTACACCTTC. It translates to CASSQDRGNYGYTF.

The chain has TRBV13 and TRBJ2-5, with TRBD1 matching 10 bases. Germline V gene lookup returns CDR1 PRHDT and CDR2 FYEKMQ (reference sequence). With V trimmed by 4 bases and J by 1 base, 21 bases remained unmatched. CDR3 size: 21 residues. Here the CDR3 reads CASSSRDRGARVLATQETQYF. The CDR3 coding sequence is TGTGCCAGCAGCTCCCGGGACAGGGGCGCAAGGGTCTTGGCTACCCAAGAGACCCAGTACTTC.

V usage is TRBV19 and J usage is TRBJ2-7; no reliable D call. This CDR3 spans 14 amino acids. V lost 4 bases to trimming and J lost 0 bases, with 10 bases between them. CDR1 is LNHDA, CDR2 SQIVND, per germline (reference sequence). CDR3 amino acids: CASSRSSFSYEQYF. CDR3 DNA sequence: TGTGCCAGTAGTAGGAGCTCCTTCTCCTACGAGCAGTACTTC.

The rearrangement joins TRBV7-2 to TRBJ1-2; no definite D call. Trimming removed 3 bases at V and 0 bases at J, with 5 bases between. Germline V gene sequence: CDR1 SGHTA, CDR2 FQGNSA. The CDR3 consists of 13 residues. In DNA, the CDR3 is TGTGCCAGCAGCTTTAGGGCTAACTATGGCTACACCTTC. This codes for CASSFRANYGYTF. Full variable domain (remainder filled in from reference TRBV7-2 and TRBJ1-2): GAGVSQSPSNKVTEKGKDVELRCDPISGHTALYWYRQSLGQGLEFLIYFQGNSAPDKSGLPSDRFSAERTGGSVSTLTIQRTQQEDSAVYLCASSFRANYGYTFGSGTRLTVV.

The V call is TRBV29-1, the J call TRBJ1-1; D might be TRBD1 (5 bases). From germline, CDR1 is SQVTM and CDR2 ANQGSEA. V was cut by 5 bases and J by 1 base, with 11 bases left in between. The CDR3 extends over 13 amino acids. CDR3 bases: TGCAGCGTTAACAGGTTCGAGAACACTGAAGCTTTCTTT. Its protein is CSVNRFENTEAFF.

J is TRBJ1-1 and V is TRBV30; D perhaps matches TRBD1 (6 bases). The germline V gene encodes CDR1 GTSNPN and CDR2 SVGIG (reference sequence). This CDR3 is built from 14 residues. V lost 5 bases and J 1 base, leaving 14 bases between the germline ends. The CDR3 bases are TGTGCCTGGGCCCCAGGGGCCTCGAACACTGAAGCTTTCTTT. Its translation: CAWAPGASNTEAFF.

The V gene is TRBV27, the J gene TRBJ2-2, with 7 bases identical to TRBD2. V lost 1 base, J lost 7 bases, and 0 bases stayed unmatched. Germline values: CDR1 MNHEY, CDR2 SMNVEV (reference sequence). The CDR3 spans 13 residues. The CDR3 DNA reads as TGTGCCAGCAGTTTATGGGGGGGCGGGGAGCTGTTTTTT. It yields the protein CASSLWGGGELFF.